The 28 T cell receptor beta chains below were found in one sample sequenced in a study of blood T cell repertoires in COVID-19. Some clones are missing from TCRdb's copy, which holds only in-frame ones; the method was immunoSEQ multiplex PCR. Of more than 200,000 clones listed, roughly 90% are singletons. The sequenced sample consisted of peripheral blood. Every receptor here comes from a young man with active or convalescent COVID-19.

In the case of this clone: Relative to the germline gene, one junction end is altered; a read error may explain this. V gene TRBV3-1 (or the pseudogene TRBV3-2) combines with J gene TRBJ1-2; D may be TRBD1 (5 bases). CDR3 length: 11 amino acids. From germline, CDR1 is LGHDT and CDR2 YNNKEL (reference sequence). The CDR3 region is CASSSLGTEAF. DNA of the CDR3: TGTGCCAGCAGCTCCTTGGGGACTGAGGCCTTC.

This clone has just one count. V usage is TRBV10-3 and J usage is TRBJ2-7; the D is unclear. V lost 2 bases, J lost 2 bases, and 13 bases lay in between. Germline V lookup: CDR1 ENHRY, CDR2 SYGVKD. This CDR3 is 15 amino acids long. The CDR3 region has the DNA TGTGCCATCAGTGAGACCATTACAGACCCCTACGAGCAGTACTTC. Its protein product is CAISETITDPYEQYF.

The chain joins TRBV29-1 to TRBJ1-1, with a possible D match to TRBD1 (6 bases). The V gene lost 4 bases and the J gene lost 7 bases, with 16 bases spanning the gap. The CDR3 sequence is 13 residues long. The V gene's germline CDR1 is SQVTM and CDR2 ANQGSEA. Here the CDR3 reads CSVVLQGGLEAFF. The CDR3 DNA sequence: TGCAGCGTTGTCCTACAGGGAGGGCTTGAAGCTTTCTTT.

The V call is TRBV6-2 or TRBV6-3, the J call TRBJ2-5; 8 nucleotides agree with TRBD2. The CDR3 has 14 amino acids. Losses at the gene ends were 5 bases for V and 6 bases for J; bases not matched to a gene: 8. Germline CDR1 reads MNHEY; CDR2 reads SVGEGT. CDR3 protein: CASSRTSRGKTQYF. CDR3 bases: TGTGCCAGCAGTCGGACTAGCCGGGGGAAGACCCAGTACTTC.

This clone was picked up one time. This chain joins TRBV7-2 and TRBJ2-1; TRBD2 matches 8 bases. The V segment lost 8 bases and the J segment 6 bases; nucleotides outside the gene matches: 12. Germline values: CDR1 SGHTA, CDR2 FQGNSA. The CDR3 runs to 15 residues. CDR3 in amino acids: CASGKRGGPGNEQFF. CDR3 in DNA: TGTGCCAGCGGCAAACGGGGGGGGCCGGGCAATGAGCAGTTCTTC.

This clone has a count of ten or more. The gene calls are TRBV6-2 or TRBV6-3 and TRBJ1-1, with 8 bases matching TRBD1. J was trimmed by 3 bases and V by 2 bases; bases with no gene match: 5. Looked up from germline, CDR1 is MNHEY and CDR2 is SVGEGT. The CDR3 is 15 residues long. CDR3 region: CASSYLPGGYTEAFF. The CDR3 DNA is TGTGCCAGCAGTTACCTTCCAGGGGGCTACACTGAAGCTTTCTTT.

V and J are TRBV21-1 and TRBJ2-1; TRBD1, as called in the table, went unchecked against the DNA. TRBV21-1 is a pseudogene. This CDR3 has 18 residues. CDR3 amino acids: CASSVVVGRGRPRNEQFF. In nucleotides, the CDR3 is TGTGCCAGCAGCGTCGTGGTCGGCAGGGGGCGTCCTCGCAATGAGCAGTTCTTC.

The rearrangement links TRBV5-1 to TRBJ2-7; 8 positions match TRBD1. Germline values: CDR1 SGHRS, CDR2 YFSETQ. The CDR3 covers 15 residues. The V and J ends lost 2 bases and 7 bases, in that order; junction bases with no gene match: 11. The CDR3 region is CASSFFGQGNREQYF. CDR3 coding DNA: TGCGCCAGCAGCTTTTTTGGACAGGGTAATAGGGAGCAGTACTTC.

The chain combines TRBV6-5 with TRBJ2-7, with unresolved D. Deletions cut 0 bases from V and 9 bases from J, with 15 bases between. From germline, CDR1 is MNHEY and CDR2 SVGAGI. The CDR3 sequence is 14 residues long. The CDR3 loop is CASSYSFEINGQYF. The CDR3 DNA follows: TGTGCCAGCAGTTACTCGTTCGAGATTAACGGGCAGTACTTC.

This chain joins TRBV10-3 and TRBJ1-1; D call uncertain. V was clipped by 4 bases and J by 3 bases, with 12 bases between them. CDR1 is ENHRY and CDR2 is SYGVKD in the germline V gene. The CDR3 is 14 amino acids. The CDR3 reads CAISGTFGDTEAFF. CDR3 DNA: TGTGCCATCAGTGGGACTTTTGGGGACACTGAAGCTTTCTTT.

The CDR3 coding sequence is TGCGCCAGCAGTGAGACAGTCACTGGAAACACCATATATTTT. Translation gives CASSETVTGNTIYF. This sequence joins TRBV10-1 and TRBJ1-3; no clear D gene. Germline V gene lookup returns CDR1 WNHNN and CDR2 SYGVQD (reference sequence). This CDR3 is 14 amino acids long. Trimming left V 2 bases short and J 2 bases short, with 7 bases between.

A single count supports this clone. As DNA, the CDR3 is TGTGCCAGTAGGGAAAGGGGGTCGGAGAACACTGAAGCTTTCTTT. Protein sequence: CASRERGSENTEAFF. The rearrangement joins TRBV19 to TRBJ1-1, with a weak D call TRBD1 (6 bases). Germline V lookup: CDR1 LNHDA, CDR2 SQIVND (reference sequence). This CDR3 spans 15 amino acids. V gave up 6 bases and J gave up 1 base, with 15 bases separating them.

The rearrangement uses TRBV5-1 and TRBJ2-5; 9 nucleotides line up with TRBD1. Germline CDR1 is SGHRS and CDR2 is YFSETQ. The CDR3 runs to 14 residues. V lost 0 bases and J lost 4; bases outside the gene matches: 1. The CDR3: CASSLGTGVETQYF. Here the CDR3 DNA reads TGCGCCAGCAGCTTGGGGACAGGGGTAGAGACCCAGTACTTC.

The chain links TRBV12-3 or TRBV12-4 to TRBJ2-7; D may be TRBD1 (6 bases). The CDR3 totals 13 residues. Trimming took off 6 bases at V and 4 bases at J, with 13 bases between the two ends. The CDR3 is CASSRIGGYEQYF. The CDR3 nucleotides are TGTGCCAGCAGCCGAATAGGGGGATACGAGCAGTACTTC.

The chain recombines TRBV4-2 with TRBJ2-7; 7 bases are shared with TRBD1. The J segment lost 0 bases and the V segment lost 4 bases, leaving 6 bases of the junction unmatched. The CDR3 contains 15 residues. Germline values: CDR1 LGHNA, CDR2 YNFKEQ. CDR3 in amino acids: CASSPEWDSSYEQYF. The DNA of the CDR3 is TGTGCCAGCAGCCCGGAATGGGACAGCTCCTACGAGCAGTACTTC.

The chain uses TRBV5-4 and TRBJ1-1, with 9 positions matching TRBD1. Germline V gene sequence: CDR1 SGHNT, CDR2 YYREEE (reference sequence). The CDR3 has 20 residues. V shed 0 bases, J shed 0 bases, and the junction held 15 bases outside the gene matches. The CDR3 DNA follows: TGTGCCAGCAGCTTGGCCGGCGTGGGACAGGGCGGGCGGATGAACACTGAAGCTTTCTTT. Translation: CASSLAGVGQGGRMNTEAFF.

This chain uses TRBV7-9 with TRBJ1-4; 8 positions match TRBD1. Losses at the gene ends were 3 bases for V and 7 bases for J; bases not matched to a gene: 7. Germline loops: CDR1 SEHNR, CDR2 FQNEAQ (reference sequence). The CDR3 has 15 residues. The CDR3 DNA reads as TGTGCCAGCAGCTTGGGGCAGGGGGCTCGTGAAAAACTGTTTTTT. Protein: CASSLGQGAREKLFF.

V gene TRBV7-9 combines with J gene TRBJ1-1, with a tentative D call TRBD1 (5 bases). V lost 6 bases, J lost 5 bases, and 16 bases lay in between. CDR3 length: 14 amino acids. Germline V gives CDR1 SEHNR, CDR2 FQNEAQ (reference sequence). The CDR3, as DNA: TGTGCCAGCAGACCCGTAGGCGGGGGTACTGAAGCTTTCTTT. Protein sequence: CASRPVGGGTEAFF.

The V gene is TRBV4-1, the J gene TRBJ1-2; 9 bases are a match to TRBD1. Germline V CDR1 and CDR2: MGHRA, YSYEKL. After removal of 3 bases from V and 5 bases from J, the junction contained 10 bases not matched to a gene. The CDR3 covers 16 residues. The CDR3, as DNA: TGCGCCAGCAGCCAGAGGGACAGGGCAAACGAATATGGCTACACCTTC. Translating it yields CASSQRDRANEYGYTF.

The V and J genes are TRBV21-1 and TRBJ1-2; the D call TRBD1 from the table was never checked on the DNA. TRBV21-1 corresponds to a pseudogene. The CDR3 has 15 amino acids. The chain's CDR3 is CASSKAWDRAMGYTF. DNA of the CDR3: TGTGCCAGCAGCAAAGCCTGGGACAGGGCTATGGGCTACACCTTC.

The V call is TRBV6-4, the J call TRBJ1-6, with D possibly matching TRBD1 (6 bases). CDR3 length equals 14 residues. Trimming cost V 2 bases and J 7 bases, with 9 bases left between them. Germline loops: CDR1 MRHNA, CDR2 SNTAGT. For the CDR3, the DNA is TGTGCCAGCAGTGACGGGACACGAAATTCACCCCTCCACTTT. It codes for CASSDGTRNSPLHF.

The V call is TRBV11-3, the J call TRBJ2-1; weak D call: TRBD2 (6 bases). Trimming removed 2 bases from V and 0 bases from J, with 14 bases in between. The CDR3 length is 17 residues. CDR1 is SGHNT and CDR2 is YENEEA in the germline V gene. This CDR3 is CASSLTEGLSSYNEQFF. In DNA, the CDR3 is TGTGCCAGCAGCTTAACAGAGGGACTGAGCTCCTACAATGAGCAGTTCTTC.

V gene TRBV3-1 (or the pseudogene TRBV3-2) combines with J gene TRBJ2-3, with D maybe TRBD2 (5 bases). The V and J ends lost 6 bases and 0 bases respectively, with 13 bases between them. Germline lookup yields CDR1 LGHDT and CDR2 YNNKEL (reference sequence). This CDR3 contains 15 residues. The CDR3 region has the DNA TGTGCCAGCAGTCCCGAGGGAACTAGCACAGATACGCAGTATTTT. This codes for CASSPEGTSTDTQYF.

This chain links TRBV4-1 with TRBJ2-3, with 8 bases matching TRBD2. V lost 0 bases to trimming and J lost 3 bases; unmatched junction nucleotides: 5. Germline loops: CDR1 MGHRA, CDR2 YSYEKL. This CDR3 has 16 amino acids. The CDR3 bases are TGCGCCAGCAGCCAAGATCGGGGGGGATTTACAGATACGCAGTATTTT. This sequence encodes CASSQDRGGFTDTQYF.

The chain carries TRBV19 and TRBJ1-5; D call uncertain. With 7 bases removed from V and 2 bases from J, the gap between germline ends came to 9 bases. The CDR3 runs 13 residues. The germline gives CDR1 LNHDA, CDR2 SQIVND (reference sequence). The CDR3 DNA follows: TGTGCCAGTACCACTTATCGCAATCAGCCCCAGCATTTT. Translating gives CASTTYRNQPQHF.

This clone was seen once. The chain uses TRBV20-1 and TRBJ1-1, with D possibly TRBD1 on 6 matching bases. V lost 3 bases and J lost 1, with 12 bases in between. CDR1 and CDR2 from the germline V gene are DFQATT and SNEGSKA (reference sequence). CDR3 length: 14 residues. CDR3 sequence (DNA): TGCAGTGCTAGTCAGGGAGGGGGGAACACTGAAGCTTTCTTT. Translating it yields CSASQGGGNTEAFF.

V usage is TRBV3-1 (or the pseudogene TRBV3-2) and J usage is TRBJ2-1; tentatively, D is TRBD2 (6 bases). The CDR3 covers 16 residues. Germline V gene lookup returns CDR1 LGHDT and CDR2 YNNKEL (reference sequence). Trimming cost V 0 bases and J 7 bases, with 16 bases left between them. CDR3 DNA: TGTGCCAGCAGCCAAGATTGGTACCCGGGGGAGAATGAGCAGTTCTTC. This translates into CASSQDWYPGENEQFF.

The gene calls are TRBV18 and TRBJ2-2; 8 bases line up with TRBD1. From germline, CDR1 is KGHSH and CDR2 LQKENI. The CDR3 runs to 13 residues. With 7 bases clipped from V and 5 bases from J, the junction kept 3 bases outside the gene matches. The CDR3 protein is CASLDRATGELFF. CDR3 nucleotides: TGTGCCAGCTTGGACAGGGCGACCGGGGAGCTGTTTTTT.